This TCR beta chain emerged from a study of cytomegalovirus exposure and HLA in healthy donors. CDR1 and CDR2 from the germline V gene are LNHNV and YYDKDF (reference sequence). The V and J ends lost 3 bases and 5 bases, in that order; junction bases with no gene match: 11. This CDR3 has 16 residues. The study ran its PCR with 60 Vbeta and 13 Jbeta primers. TCRdb keeps only in-frame clones here, not all; method: immunoSEQ multiplex PCR. The data contain some 70,000 clones, approximately 82% of them singletons. Sequenced material: PBMCs. The TCR was taken from a young man in good health and CMV-seronegative. The rearrangement joins TRBV15 to TRBJ1-1, with 8 bases fitting TRBD1. The CDR3 DNA follows: TGTGCCACCAGCAGCTACGGGACAGGTCAGGAGACTGAAGCTTTCTTT. Translating it yields CATSSYGTGQETEAFF.